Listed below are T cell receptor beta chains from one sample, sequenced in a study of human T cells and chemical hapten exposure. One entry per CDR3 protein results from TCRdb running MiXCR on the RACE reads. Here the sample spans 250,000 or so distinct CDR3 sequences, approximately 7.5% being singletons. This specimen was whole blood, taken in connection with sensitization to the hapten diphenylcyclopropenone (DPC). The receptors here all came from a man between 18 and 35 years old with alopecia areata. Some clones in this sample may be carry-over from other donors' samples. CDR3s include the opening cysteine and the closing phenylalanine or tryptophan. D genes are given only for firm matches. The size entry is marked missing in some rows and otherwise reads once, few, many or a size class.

CDR3: CASSYSRGTGHNEQFF; DNA: TGTGCCAGCAGTTACTCGCGAGGGACAGGGCACAATGAGCAGTTCTTC; D: TRBD1; V: TRBV6-5; J: TRBJ2-1; size: NA
CDR3: CASSPEGAGGQETQYF; DNA: TGTGCCAGCAGTCCAGAAGGGGCAGGGGGCCAAGAGACCCAGTACTTC; D: TRBD1; V: TRBV6-4; J: TRBJ2-5; size: few
CDR3: CASSPQGANTEAFF; DNA: TGTGCCAGCAGCCCACAGGGGGCCAACACTGAAGCTTTCTTT; D: TRBD1; V: TRBV6-2/TRBV6-3; J: TRBJ1-1; size: many
CDR3: CASRNQGINYGYTF; DNA: TGTGCCAGCAGGAATCAGGGGATTAACTATGGCTACACCTTC; D: NA; V: TRBV28; J: TRBJ1-2; size: few
CDR3: CASSPTGGTGAQETQYF; DNA: TGTGCCAGCAGCCCCACAGGGGGCACAGGAGCCCAAGAGACCCAGTACTTC; D: TRBD1; V: TRBV11-2; J: TRBJ2-5; size: NA
CDR3: CASSLGPGQLDTQYF; DNA: TGTGCCAGCAGCTTAGGCCCAGGGCAATTAGATACGCAGTATTTT; D: NA; V: TRBV7-2; J: TRBJ2-3; size: NA
CDR3: CASSLATGVSTDTQYF; DNA: TGCGCCAGCAGCTTGGCGACAGGGGTTAGCACAGATACGCAGTATTTT; D: TRBD1; V: TRBV5-1; J: TRBJ2-3; size: NA
CDR3: CASTGNRGWNSPLHF; DNA: TGTGCCAGCACCGGGAACAGGGGGTGGAATTCACCCCTCCACTTT; D: TRBD1; V: TRBV6-2/TRBV6-3; J: TRBJ1-6; size: few
CDR3: CASSLNYLEAFF; DNA: TGTGCCAGCAGCTTGAACTATCTTGAAGCTTTCTTT; D: NA; V: TRBV12-3/TRBV12-4; J: TRBJ1-1; size: few
CDR3: CASSPGTAYNSPLHF; DNA: TGCGCCAGCAGCCCCGGGACAGCGTATAATTCACCCCTCCACTTT; D: TRBD1; V: TRBV5-1; J: TRBJ1-6; size: NA
CDR3: CASSPPSGENTGELFF; DNA: TGTGCCAGCTCACCCCCTAGCGGGGAGAACACCGGGGAGCTGTTTTTT; D: TRBD2; V: TRBV18; J: TRBJ2-2; size: few
CDR3: CASSYSAGENEQYF; DNA: TGTGCCAGCAGTTACTCCGCAGGGGAGAACGAGCAGTACTTC; D: NA; V: TRBV6-2/TRBV6-3; J: TRBJ2-7; size: few
CDR3: CSASYIEQYF; DNA: TGCAGTGCTAGCTACATCGAGCAGTACTTC; D: NA; V: TRBV20-1; J: TRBJ2-7; size: many
CDR3: CASSLSPRANYGYTF; DNA: TGCGCCAGCAGCTTGTCCCCCAGAGCGAACTATGGCTACACCTTC; D: NA; V: TRBV5-1; J: TRBJ1-2; size: NA
CDR3: CASSFRASGGPRRTGELFF; DNA: TGTGCCAGCAGTTTCCGTGCTAGCGGGGGCCCTCGTCGCACCGGGGAGCTGTTTTTT; D: TRBD2; V: TRBV6-5; J: TRBJ2-2; size: NA
CDR3: CAISDPAGAHNEQFF; DNA: TGTGCCATCAGTGATCCAGCGGGGGCCCACAATGAGCAGTTCTTC; D: TRBD2; V: TRBV10-3; J: TRBJ2-1; size: few
CDR3: CASSLPTGAGPGELFF; DNA: TGTGCCAGCAGCCTCCCGACAGGGGCGGGTCCCGGGGAGCTGTTTTTT; D: TRBD1; V: TRBV7-9; J: TRBJ2-2; size: few
CDR3: CASSYRGLDYGYTF; DNA: TGTGCCAGCAGTTACAGGGGGCTCGACTATGGCTACACCTTC; D: TRBD1; V: TRBV6-5; J: TRBJ1-2; size: NA
CDR3: CASSVGGSDEQFF; DNA: TGTGCCAGCAGCGTAGGTGGATCTGATGAGCAGTTCTTC; D: NA; V: TRBV9; J: TRBJ2-1; size: NA
CDR3: CASRAGTRDEAFF; DNA: TGCGCCAGCAGGGCCGGGACACGGGATGAAGCTTTCTTT; D: NA; V: TRBV5-1; J: TRBJ1-1; size: NA
CDR3: CATSDRGQFPHGYTF; DNA: TGTGCCACCAGTGACCGAGGACAGTTCCCTCATGGCTACACCTTC; D: NA; V: TRBV24-1; J: TRBJ1-2; size: NA
CDR3: CASREWTGRTGELFF; DNA: TGCGCCAGCAGAGAGTGGACAGGGAGAACCGGGGAGCTGTTTTTT; D: TRBD1; V: TRBV10-2; J: TRBJ2-2; size: NA
CDR3: CASSYFAPGQGNLRQEQYF; DNA: TGTGCCAGCAGTTACTTTGCCCCCGGACAGGGGAATTTAAGGCAGGAGCAGTACTTC; D: TRBD1; V: TRBV6-6; J: TRBJ2-7; size: NA
CDR3: CASSQEQGRTGRYGYTF; DNA: TGTGCCAGCAGCCAAGAGCAAGGAAGGACAGGGAGGTATGGCTACACCTTC; D: TRBD1; V: TRBV4-2; J: TRBJ1-2; size: many
CDR3: CSARGQYTEAFF; DNA: TGCAGTGCTAGAGGACAGTACACTGAAGCTTTCTTT; D: NA; V: TRBV20-1; J: TRBJ1-1; size: NA
CDR3: CASSLEADYEQYF; DNA: TGCGCCAGCAGCTTGGAAGCCGACTACGAGCAGTACTTC; D: NA; V: TRBV5-1; J: TRBJ2-7; size: NA
CDR3: CASSEQAGVGTEAFF; DNA: TGTGCCAGCAGTGAACAGGCAGGGGTGGGCACTGAAGCTTTCTTT; D: NA; V: TRBV6-1; J: TRBJ1-1; size: NA
CDR3: CASSQGQAGSQETQYF; DNA: TGTGCCAGCAGCCAGGGACAGGCGGGGTCCCAAGAGACCCAGTACTTC; D: TRBD1; V: TRBV7-3; J: TRBJ2-5; size: NA
CDR3: CASSRGTGDNNYGYTF; DNA: TGTGCCAGCAGCCGCGGGACAGGCGATAATAACTATGGCTACACCTTC; D: TRBD1; V: TRBV7-2; J: TRBJ1-2; size: few
CDR3: CSAPSPDSYEQYF; DNA: TGCAGTGCCCCTAGCCCCGATTCCTACGAGCAGTACTTC; D: NA; V: TRBV20-1; J: TRBJ2-7; size: few
CDR3: CASSPRSTADTQYF; DNA: TGTGCCAGCAGCCCCCGATCGACGGCAGATACGCAGTATTTT; D: NA; V: TRBV12-3/TRBV12-4; J: TRBJ2-3; size: NA
CDR3: CSVEAKANSGANVLTF; DNA: TGCAGCGTTGAAGCGAAGGCCAACTCTGGGGCCAACGTCCTGACTTTC; D: NA; V: TRBV29-1; J: TRBJ2-6; size: NA
CDR3: CSARDGHQGNTIYF; DNA: TGCAGTGCTAGAGACGGCCATCAGGGAAACACCATATATTTT; D: NA; V: TRBV20-1; J: TRBJ1-3; size: many
CDR3: CASSEGTGSEKLFF; DNA: TGCGCCAGCAGCGAGGGGACAGGGAGCGAAAAACTGTTTTTT; D: TRBD1; V: TRBV5-1; J: TRBJ1-4; size: many
CDR3: CASSFWLPHREQYF; DNA: TGCGCCAGCAGCTTCTGGCTACCCCACCGGGAGCAGTACTTC; D: NA; V: TRBV5-1; J: TRBJ2-7; size: few
CDR3: CASTQIQETQYF; DNA: TGTGCCAGCACTCAGATACAAGAGACCCAGTACTTC; D: NA; V: TRBV2; J: TRBJ2-5; size: few
CDR3: CASSSDRSGNTIYF; DNA: TGTGCCAGCAGTTCGGACAGGAGTGGAAACACCATATATTTT; D: TRBD1; V: TRBV12-3/TRBV12-4; J: TRBJ1-3; size: few
CDR3: CAISQGEANVLTF; DNA: TGTGCCATCAGCCAGGGTGAGGCCAACGTCCTGACTTTC; D: NA; V: TRBV10-3; J: TRBJ2-6; size: few
CDR3: CASSQFKDSTSSYNEQFF; DNA: TGCGCCAGCAGCCAATTTAAGGACAGTACGAGCTCCTACAATGAGCAGTTCTTC; D: NA; V: TRBV4-3; J: TRBJ2-1; size: NA
CDR3: CASSLETGRGADTQYF; DNA: TGCGCCAGCAGCTTGGAAACGGGACGGGGGGCAGATACGCAGTATTTT; D: TRBD2; V: TRBV5-1; J: TRBJ2-3; size: NA
CDR3: CASSYGGTSNQPQHF; DNA: TGTGCCAGCAGCTACGGCGGGACAAGCAATCAGCCCCAGCATTTT; D: NA; V: TRBV7-2; J: TRBJ1-5; size: NA
CDR3: CSARGQVGNEQFF; DNA: TGCAGCGCCCGTGGACAGGTCGGCAATGAGCAGTTCTTC; D: TRBD1; V: TRBV29-1; J: TRBJ2-1; size: many
CDR3: CASSLVDTTDTQYF; DNA: TGTGCCAGCAGTTTGGTCGACACCACAGATACGCAGTATTTT; D: NA; V: TRBV12-3/TRBV12-4; J: TRBJ2-3; size: NA
CDR3: CASSARHRGTAEAFF; DNA: TGTGCCAGCAGCGCTCGTCACCGGGGGACGGCAGAAGCTTTCTTT; D: NA; V: TRBV2; J: TRBJ1-1; size: NA
CDR3: CASSQDLAGFSQETQYF; DNA: TGCGCCAGCAGCCAAGATCTAGCCGGGTTTTCCCAAGAGACCCAGTACTTC; D: NA; V: TRBV4-3; J: TRBJ2-5; size: many
CDR3: CASSPRFRGRGDYQPQHF; DNA: TGTGCCAGCAGCCCAAGATTTAGGGGCAGGGGGGACTATCAGCCCCAGCATTTT; D: TRBD1; V: TRBV5-5; J: TRBJ1-5; size: NA
CDR3: CASSSRTGIGTGELFF; DNA: TGTGCCAGCTCATCTCGTACAGGGATCGGAACCGGGGAGCTGTTTTTT; D: NA; V: TRBV18; J: TRBJ2-2; size: many
CDR3: CASSFWALNTGELFF; DNA: TGTGCCAGCAGCTTTTGGGCGTTGAACACCGGGGAGCTGTTTTTT; D: NA; V: TRBV7-9; J: TRBJ2-2; size: many
CDR3: CASSRRELANYGYTF; DNA: TGTGCCAGCAGTCGACGGGAGTTAGCTAACTATGGCTACACCTTC; D: NA; V: TRBV6-2/TRBV6-3; J: TRBJ1-2; size: many
CDR3: CAISERDRGGTDTQYF; DNA: TGTGCCATCAGTGAGAGGGACAGGGGGGGAACAGATACGCAGTATTTT; D: TRBD1; V: TRBV10-3; J: TRBJ2-3; size: few
CDR3: CASSSPGGASYGYTF; DNA: TGCGCCAGCAGCAGTCCAGGGGGCGCCTCCTATGGCTACACCTTC; D: TRBD1; V: TRBV4-3; J: TRBJ1-2; size: NA
CDR3: CASSQDRVGAEAFF; DNA: TGTGCCAGCAGCCAAGACCGAGTGGGGGCTGAAGCTTTCTTT; D: NA; V: TRBV3-1; J: TRBJ1-1; size: few
CDR3: CATETQGSETQYF; DNA: TGTGCCACCGAAACACAGGGGTCAGAGACCCAGTACTTC; D: TRBD1; V: TRBV10-3; J: TRBJ2-5; size: many